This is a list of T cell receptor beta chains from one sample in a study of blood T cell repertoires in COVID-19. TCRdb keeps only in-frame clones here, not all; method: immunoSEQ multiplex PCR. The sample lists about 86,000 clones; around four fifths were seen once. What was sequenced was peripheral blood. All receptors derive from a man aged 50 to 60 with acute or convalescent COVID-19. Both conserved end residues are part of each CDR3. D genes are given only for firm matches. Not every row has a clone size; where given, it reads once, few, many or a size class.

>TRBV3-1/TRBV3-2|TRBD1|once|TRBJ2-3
CASSQARTGRSTDTQYF
TGTGCCAGCAGCCAAGCCCGGACAGGGCGCAGCACAGATACGCAGTATTTT
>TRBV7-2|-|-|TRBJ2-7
CASSLNRAYEQYF
TGTGCCAGCAGCTTAAACAGAGCCTACGAGCAGTACTTC
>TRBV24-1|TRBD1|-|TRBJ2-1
CATSDSGQGAGNEQFF
TGTGCCACCAGTGATTCCGGACAGGGGGCAGGGAATGAGCAGTTCTTC
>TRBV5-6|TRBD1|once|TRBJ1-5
CASKLPRTGTFNSNQPQHF
TGTGCCAGCAAACTCCCCCGGACAGGTACCTTTAATAGCAATCAGCCCCAGCATTTT
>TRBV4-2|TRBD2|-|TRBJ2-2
CASSQATGTSGRGTGELFF
TGTGCCAGCAGCCAGGCGACCGGGACTAGCGGGAGGGGCACCGGGGAGCTGTTTTTT
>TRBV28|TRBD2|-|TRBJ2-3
CASSSYGSAGGPADTQYF
TGTGCCAGCAGTTCCTATGGGTCGGCGGGAGGGCCGGCAGATACGCAGTATTTT
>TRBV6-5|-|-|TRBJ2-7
CASSYSRGTTYEQYF
TGTGCCAGCAGTTACTCCCGGGGTACGACCTACGAGCAGTACTTC
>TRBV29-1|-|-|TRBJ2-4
CSVEGLGAGTKNIQYF
TGCAGCGTTGAAGGGTTAGGGGCAGGGACCAAAAACATTCAGTACTTC
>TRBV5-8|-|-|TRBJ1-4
CASSTEIGGGGKLFF
TGTGCCAGCAGCACGGAAATCGGCGGCGGCGGGAAACTGTTTTTT
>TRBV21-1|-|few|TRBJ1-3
CASSREGCASGNTIYF
TGTGCCAGCAGCAGGGAGGGGTGTGCTTCCGGAAACACCATATATTTT
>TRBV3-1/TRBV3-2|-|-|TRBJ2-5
CASSQPGGETQYF
TGTGCCAGCAGCCAACCCGGAGGAGAGACCCAGTACTTC
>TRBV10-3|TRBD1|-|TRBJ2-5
CAISESRDRVQTQYF
TGTGCCATCAGTGAGTCGAGGGACAGGGTTCAGACCCAGTACTTC
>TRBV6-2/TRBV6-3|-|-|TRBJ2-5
CASSYEGQGSETQYF
TGTGCCAGCAGTTACGAAGGGCAGGGTTCAGAGACCCAGTACTTC
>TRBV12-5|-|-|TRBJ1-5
CASGPNRVPQPQHF
TGTGCTAGTGGACCGAACAGGGTTCCTCAGCCCCAGCATTTT
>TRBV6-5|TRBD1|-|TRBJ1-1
CASTHRDSANTEAFF
TGTGCCAGCACCCACCGGGACAGCGCGAACACTGAAGCTTTCTTT
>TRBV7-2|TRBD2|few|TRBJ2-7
CASSVTSGIEQYF
TGTGCCAGCAGCGTGACTAGCGGGATCGAGCAGTACTTC
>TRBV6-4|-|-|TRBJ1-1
CASSDFGSTEAFF
TGTGCCAGCAGTGACTTCGGGAGCACTGAAGCTTTCTTT
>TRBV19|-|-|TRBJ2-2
CASSGGATGRKFGELFF
TGTGCCAGTAGTGGGGGGGCGACAGGCCGGAAGTTCGGGGAGCTGTTTTTT
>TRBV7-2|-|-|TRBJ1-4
CASKQNAGTHEKLFF
TGTGCCAGCAAACAGAATGCCGGGACTCATGAAAAACTGTTTTTT
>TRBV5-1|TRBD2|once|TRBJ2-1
CASSGTSGRAYNEQFF
TGCGCCAGCAGTGGGACTAGCGGGAGGGCCTACAATGAGCAGTTCTTC
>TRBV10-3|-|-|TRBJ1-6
CAISRGNSPLHF
TGTGCCATCAGCCGGGGGAATTCACCCCTCCACTTT
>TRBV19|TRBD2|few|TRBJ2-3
CASSRTSGSTDTQYF
TGTGCCAGTAGCCGGACTAGCGGAAGCACAGATACGCAGTATTTT
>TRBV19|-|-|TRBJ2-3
CASSSNLTPDTQYF
TGTGCCAGTAGCTCCAATTTAACACCAGATACGCAGTATTTT
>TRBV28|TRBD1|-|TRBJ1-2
CASGTATYYGYTF
TGTGCCAGCGGGACAGCCACTTACTATGGCTACACCTTC
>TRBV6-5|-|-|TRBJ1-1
CASSLRSGNTEAFF
TGTGCCAGCAGTCTACGCAGCGGGAACACTGAAGCTTTCTTT